The 8 T cell receptor beta chains below all came from one sample that was sequenced in a study of prognosis after radiotherapy for stage I lung cancer. TCR beta CDR3 amplification from genomic DNA was performed by two-round multiplex PCR. Amplification in first-round PCR relied on primers specific to each TRBV and TRBJ gene. Using its own MiXCR run on the multiplex PCR reads, TCRdb lists one record per CDR3 protein. The sample consists of about 31,000 distinct CDR3 sequences, around 32% of them appearing once. Here the sequenced sample was PBMCs, taken before or after stereotactic body radiation therapy (not recorded which). The receptor set was obtained from a donor over 45 with non-small cell lung cancer.

J is TRBJ1-1 and V is TRBV20-1, with D maybe TRBD1 (6 bases). The CDR3 has 13 residues. The germline CDR1 and CDR2 sequences are DFQATT and SNEGSKA (reference sequence). V was trimmed by 6 bases and J by 1 base, leaving 12 bases between them. This CDR3 reads CSAPRGPNTEAFF. CDR3 nucleotide sequence: TGCAGTGCCCCCAGGGGTCCGAACACTGAAGCTTTCTTT.

This clonotype has a count of ten or more. The chain is built from TRBV6-4 and TRBJ1-4; 7 positions agree with TRBD1. There are 17 residues in the CDR3. V was pared by 9 bases and J by 2 bases, with 15 bases of the junction left unmatched. Germline V gene data show CDR1 as MRHNA and CDR2 as SNTAGT. The CDR3 reads CARTKTGRSPTNEKLFF. The CDR3 region has the DNA TGTGCCAGGACAAAGACAGGGAGATCGCCGACTAATGAAAAACTGTTTTTT.

V and J are TRBV20-1 and TRBJ2-7; 12 bases agree with TRBD1. The CDR3 has 14 amino acids. Germline CDR1 is DFQATT and CDR2 is SNEGSKA (reference sequence). The trim removed 5 bases at V and 5 bases at J, leaving 7 bases unmatched. CDR3 amino acids: CSAHGTGGGDEQYF. The CDR3 coding sequence is TGCAGTGCTCACGGGACAGGGGGCGGCGACGAGCAGTACTTC.

This clonotype was found many times. The chain recombines TRBV5-1 with TRBJ2-1; D call uncertain. Trimming took 4 bases from V and 8 from J, leaving 22 bases between them. CDR1 is SGHRS, CDR2 YFSETQ, per germline. The CDR3 totals 16 residues. CDR3 amino acids: CASSPSGHGVRHEQFF. The DNA for the CDR3 is TGCGCCAGCAGCCCCTCGGGCCATGGGGTCCGGCATGAGCAGTTCTTC. The whole variable domain, filled in from reference TRBV5-1 and TRBJ2-1, reads KAGVTQTPRYLIKTRGQQVTLSCSPISGHRSVSWYQQTPGQGLQFLFEYFSETQRNKGNFPGRFSGRQFSNSRSEMNVSTLELGDSALYLCASSPSGHGVRHEQFFGPGTRLTVL.

Note on this clonotype: Being one base from a much bigger clone, this may be a read error. The chain's CDR3 is CASSPGTRSNEQYF. The CDR3 DNA sequence: TGTGCCAGCTCACCAGGGACTAGGTCTAATGAGCAGTACTTC. The genes are TRBV18 and TRBJ2-7; 8 bases are a match to TRBD2. This CDR3 region has 14 residues. CDR1 is KGHSH and CDR2 is LQKENI in the germline V gene. Trimming at V came to 2 bases and at J to 7 bases, leaving 7 bases not matched to a gene.

The chain links TRBV7-2 to TRBJ1-1; TRBD1 might be the D (6 bases). Germline CDR1 SGHTA, CDR2 FQGNSA. Between the trimmed V and J ends, which lost 1 base and 4 bases, there was a span of 16 bases. CDR3 length equals 16 residues. Here the CDR3 DNA reads TGTGCCAGCAGCTTAGTCTGGTCGGGGGCCGGCACTGAAGCTTTCTTT. Translated: CASSLVWSGAGTEAFF.

This chain links TRBV5-4 with TRBJ2-7, with 7 bases aligning to TRBD2. The ends lost 2 bases at V and 3 bases at J; junction bases unmatched: 11. Germline V gene data show CDR1 as SGHNT and CDR2 as YYREEE (reference sequence). This CDR3 has 16 residues. CDR3 amino acids: CASSFWGGRSYYEQYF. The CDR3 bases are TGTGCCAGCAGCTTTTGGGGCGGGAGATCTTACTACGAGCAGTACTTC.

This clonotype was picked up many times. The J gene is TRBJ2-1, the V gene TRBV28, with TRBD1 matching 9 bases. The CDR3 runs to 15 residues. Per the germline V gene, CDR1 is MDHEN and CDR2 is SYDVKM. V lost 7 bases to trimming and J lost 4 bases; unmatched junction nucleotides: 8. CDR3 loop: CASTPRDRDYNEQFF. The CDR3 nucleotides are TGTGCCAGCACCCCGCGGGACAGGGATTACAATGAGCAGTTCTTC.